The 19 T cell receptor beta chains below all came from one sample that was sequenced in a study of blood T cell repertoires in COVID-19. Using immunoSEQ multiplex PCR, the repertoire was profiled, and TCRdb retains in-frame clones only, with some absent. The repertoire has some 150,000 clones, about nine tenths of them found once; the top ten carry approximately 4.1%. Material: peripheral blood. The receptors derive from a woman aged 55-69 years who had recovered from COVID-19.

CDR3 residues: CASSEGVKGTNEQFF. DNA for the CDR3: TGCGCCAGCAGTGAAGGGGTGAAGGGAACGAATGAGCAGTTCTTC. The V call is TRBV10-1, the J call TRBJ2-1; D might be TRBD1 (5 bases). The CDR3 extends over 15 amino acids. Germline V gene data show CDR1 as WNHNN and CDR2 as SYGVQD (reference sequence). Trimming pared 3 bases from V and 7 bases from J, leaving 16 bases between.

In DNA form, the CDR3 reads TGTGCCACCTCAATGCGGGGGGCGGGGGAGACCCAGTACTTC. It translates to CATSMRGAGETQYF. The rearrangement joins TRBV24-1 to TRBJ2-5; the match to TRBD2 covers 8 bases. Germline values: CDR1 KGHDR, CDR2 SFDVKD. V shed 9 bases, J shed 5 bases, and the junction held 10 bases outside the gene matches. The CDR3 is made up of 14 amino acids.

The chain is built from TRBV7-3 and TRBJ2-3; 12 nucleotides match TRBD2. The V segment lost 1 base and the J segment 2 bases; nucleotides outside the gene matches: 13. In germline, CDR1 is SGHTA, CDR2 FQGTGA. The CDR3 is made up of 20 amino acids. The CDR3 loop is CASSLRGGRLAGDHTDTQYF. CDR3 DNA sequence: TGTGCCAGCAGCTTAAGAGGGGGCCGACTAGCGGGGGACCACACAGATACGCAGTATTTT.

The J gene is TRBJ1-1, the V gene TRBV3-1 (or the pseudogene TRBV3-2); a possible D gene is TRBD1 (5 bases). The CDR3 extends over 15 amino acids. V lost 0 bases to trimming and J lost 0 bases, with 8 bases between them. CDR1 is LGHDT, CDR2 YNNKEL, per germline (reference sequence). For the CDR3, the DNA is TGTGCCAGCAGCCAAGATTTAGGGGTGAACACTGAAGCTTTCTTT. Translated, it gives CASSQDLGVNTEAFF.

The chain uses TRBV5-1 and TRBJ2-1; TRBD2 matches at 8 bases. The CDR3 totals 14 residues. V lost 0 bases to trimming and J lost 7 bases; unmatched junction nucleotides: 3. From germline, CDR1 is SGHRS and CDR2 YFSETQ. CDR3 bases: TGCGCCAGCAGCTTGGCTAGCGGGCTTAATGAGCAGTTCTTC. Encoded protein: CASSLASGLNEQFF.

This chain connects TRBV7-2 to TRBJ2-5, with D unclear. Germline loops: CDR1 SGHTA, CDR2 FQGNSA. This CDR3 is built from 13 residues. V was pared by 1 base and J by 0 bases, with 3 bases between. This CDR3 is CASSLVYQETQYF. The CDR3 DNA is TGTGCCAGCAGCTTAGTCTACCAAGAGACCCAGTACTTC.

The rearrangement joins TRBV5-1 to TRBJ2-6; 8 bases agree with TRBD1. From germline, CDR1 is SGHRS and CDR2 YFSETQ. V was clipped by 4 bases and J by 0 bases; unmatched bases: 6. This CDR3 has 17 residues. The CDR3 region is CASSPGTGGSGANVLTF. As DNA, the CDR3 is TGCGCCAGCAGCCCCGGGACAGGCGGCTCTGGGGCCAACGTCCTGACTTTC.

This rearrangement joins TRBV7-2 to TRBJ2-3, with 10 bases that match TRBD1. The CDR3 totals 16 residues. V lost 4 bases to trimming and J lost 8 bases; unmatched junction nucleotides: 12. Germline V CDR1 and CDR2: SGHTA, FQGNSA. This CDR3 is CASSSLTGGGTGTQYF. In nucleotides, the CDR3 is TGTGCCAGCAGCTCCTTGACAGGGGGCGGAACTGGTACGCAGTATTTT.

The genes are TRBV6-5 and TRBJ1-4; D call uncertain. CDR1 and CDR2 (germline): MNHEY, SVGAGI. The CDR3 is 15 residues long. V was shortened by 7 bases and J by 5 bases, with 17 bases between the two germline ends. The CDR3, as DNA: TGTGCCAGCACCAGATGGTGGACGGGGAATGAAAAACTGTTTTTT. It translates to CASTRWWTGNEKLFF.

V usage is TRBV4-1 and J usage is TRBJ2-3, with D possibly matching TRBD1 (5 bases). There are 15 residues in the CDR3. Germline CDR1 reads MGHRA; CDR2 reads YSYEKL. V lost 0 bases and J 6 bases, leaving 13 bases between the germline ends. The CDR3, as DNA: TGCGCCAGCAGCCAAGATCACCAGGGTCGGGATACGCAGTATTTT. Translation: CASSQDHQGRDTQYF.

This clone rates as medium-sized (0.01 to 0.1%). The gene calls are TRBV5-6 and TRBJ1-2; 7 bases fit TRBD1. The CDR3 spans 14 residues. Losses at the gene ends were 4 bases for V and 5 bases for J; bases not matched to a gene: 8. The germline V gene has CDR1 SGHDT and CDR2 YYEEEE. In nucleotides, the CDR3 is TGTGCCAGCAGCCTAACAACAGGGGTGTATGGCTACACCTTC. Its protein is CASSLTTGVYGYTF. Based on the CDR3 plus reference TRBV5-6 and TRBJ1-2, the full variable domain is DAGVTQSPTHLIKTRGQQVTLRCSPKSGHDTVSWYQQALGQGPQFIFQYYEEEERQRGNFPDRFSGHQFPNYSSELNVNALLLGDSALYLCASSLTTGVYGYTFGSGTRLTVV.

The gene calls are TRBV4-1 and TRBJ2-5, with 12 bases fitting TRBD2. Germline V gives CDR1 MGHRA, CDR2 YSYEKL. The CDR3 runs 17 residues. V lost 2 bases and J lost 2; bases outside the gene matches: 6. The CDR3: CASSQLGLAGLQETQYF. The CDR3 DNA reads TGCGCCAGCAGCCAACTCGGACTAGCGGGGTTACAAGAGACCCAGTACTTC.

The gene calls are TRBV5-4 and TRBJ2-4; D possibly corresponds to TRBD2 (7 bases). Germline CDR1 SGHNT, CDR2 YYREEE (reference sequence). The CDR3 consists of 16 residues. The V end was cut by 0 bases, the J end by 5 bases, with 15 bases between. The CDR3 region is CASSLEGGGRENIQYF. CDR3 nucleotides: TGTGCCAGCAGCTTGGAAGGCGGGGGCCGGGAAAACATTCAGTACTTC.

The V and J genes are TRBV18 and TRBJ2-7; D remains unclear. Trimming left V 3 bases short and J 0 bases short, with 6 bases between. From germline, CDR1 is KGHSH and CDR2 LQKENI. This CDR3 region has 13 residues. Written as DNA, the CDR3 is TGTGCCAGCTCACCCGAGCCCTCCTACGAGCAGTACTTC. Protein: CASSPEPSYEQYF.

The rearrangement uses TRBV19 and TRBJ2-2, with 9 bases lining up with TRBD2. CDR1 is LNHDA, CDR2 SQIVND, per germline (reference sequence). Losses at the gene ends were 3 bases for V and 4 bases for J; bases not matched to a gene: 9. CDR3 length equals 17 residues. CDR3 DNA sequence: TGTGCCAGTAGTATTTCAAGCGGGGGGCCCCCCACCGGGGAGCTGTTTTTT. This translates into CASSISSGGPPTGELFF.

The rearrangement links TRBV6-5 to TRBJ2-1; 9 bases fit TRBD2. From germline, CDR1 is MNHEY and CDR2 SVGAGI. The CDR3 length is 16 residues. Trimming took 2 bases from V and 1 from J; bases not matched to a gene: 3. Written as DNA, the CDR3 is TGTGCCAGCAGTTACACGGCGGGGGGGTCCTACAATGAGCAGTTCTTC. It yields the protein CASSYTAGGSYNEQFF.

The chain joins TRBV28 to TRBJ1-5; TRBD1 agrees at 7 bases. CDR1 and CDR2 (germline): MDHEN, SYDVKM. CDR3 length: 16 residues. V lost 5 bases and J lost 6; bases outside the gene matches: 13. CDR3 bases: TGTGCCAGCAGTGATTTTCAGGGGGATATCGGTCAGCCCCAGCATTTT. It is translated as CASSDFQGDIGQPQHF.

V is TRBV3-1 (or the pseudogene TRBV3-2) and J is TRBJ1-3; 8 bases line up with TRBD1. Germline V gene sequence: CDR1 LGHDT, CDR2 YNNKEL (reference sequence). This CDR3 spans 15 amino acids. V dropped 4 bases and J dropped 3; count of bases not matched to a gene: 5. The CDR3: CASSRQGLNGNTIYF. The DNA for the CDR3 is TGTGCCAGCAGCCGACAGGGGTTAAATGGAAACACCATATATTTT.

This rearrangement joins TRBV6-2 or TRBV6-3 to TRBJ1-2; 7 bases fit TRBD1. CDR1 is MNHEY and CDR2 is SVGEGT in the germline V gene. Trimming took 6 bases from V and 7 from J; bases not matched to a gene: 8. CDR3 length equals 13 residues. CDR3 DNA: TGTGCCAGCAGCGACGGGAGGGGGCTTGGCTACACCTTC. It specifies CASSDGRGLGYTF.